The TCR beta chain described here comes from a study of T cells of healthy individuals. This clonotype was counted only a few times. Each CDR3 protein is one row after TCRdb ran MiXCR on the 5' RACE reads. The sample carries around 98,000 distinct CDR3 sequences, roughly 15% recorded once. V lost 6 bases, J lost 1 base, and 1 base stayed unmatched. The germline V gene encodes CDR1 SNHLY and CDR2 FYNNEI. The CDR3 runs to 14 residues. The chain joins TRBV2 to TRBJ2-3; 10 nucleotides line up with TRBD1. The receptor was isolated from a human donor in good health. CDR3 region: CASRGTGGTDTQYF. The CDR3 DNA is TGTGCCAGCAGAGGGACAGGGGGCACAGATACGCAGTATTTT.